This T cell receptor (beta chain) was identified during a study of molecular identifiers for immune sequencing clone quantification. Background on the study: Replicate RNA came from 20,000 or 100,000 naive CD8 cells and was split five ways, and four parts were sequenced. General study results and limits: Clones exceeding 20 RNA copies carried over 99% of effector molecules but under 1% of naive-cell molecules. For highly expanded clones, sizes could be underestimated when identical TCR molecules share a barcode.

Of note for this clonotype: The target antigen is unknown.

Methods described previously were used for bulk TCR libraries, and listed TCR primers were applied. Using its own MiXCR run on the PCR reads, TCRdb lists one record per CDR3 protein. This table holds more than 85,000 distinct CDR3 sequences, about a third found once. The V gene end was trimmed by 7 bases and the J gene end by 3 bases; junction bases not matched to a gene: 13. This CDR3 comprises 16 residues. Germline V CDR1 and CDR2: LGHNA, YSLEER. The V and J genes are TRBV4-3 and TRBJ2-3; TRBD2 agrees at 7 bases. Input material: naive CD8+ T cells from blood, with Jurkat cell RNA spiked in. The subset is: FACS-sorted CD8+CD4-CCR7+CD45RA+ naive T cells. This receptor was identified in a human donor in good health. Some libraries in this study had Jurkat cell RNA spiked in. In DNA form, the CDR3 reads TGCGCCAGCAACCACCTGACTAGCTGGGAGACAGATACGCAGTATTTT. Its protein is CASNHLTSWETDTQYF.